This TCR beta chain was profiled in a study of T-cell memory formation after mild COVID-19. General study findings and limits: Some SARS-CoV-2-responding clones were already detected in memory before infection. The study found contracting CD4+ clones mainly in CM and EM and contracting CD8+ clones in EMRA. The second-wave clones peaking on day 37 were not confirmed as SARS-CoV-2-specific.

TCR alpha and TCR beta cDNA libraries with sample barcodes and UMIs came from 5'RACE using constant-segment primers. TCRdb reprocessed the 5' RACE reads with MiXCR, giving one entry per CDR3 protein. The data hold about 250,000 distinct CDR3 sequences, with roughly 14% observed a single time. The CDR3 runs 15 residues. After removal of 6 bases from V and 5 bases from J, the junction contained 9 bases not matched to a gene. Note on this clonotype: The antigen remains undetermined.

The TCR comes from an adult woman who had mild COVID-19 (a few samples of this study predate the infection). Cell type and time point are not known. The rearrangement joins TRBV12-3 or TRBV12-4 to TRBJ1-3; TRBD1 agrees at 8 bases. Sequencing input: PBMCs or a T cell subset sorted from them (not recorded which). The CDR3 spells CASRSRDRSRNTIYF. The CDR3 nucleotides read TGTGCCAGCAGAAGCCGGGACAGGTCCAGAAACACCATATATTTT.